The 10 T cell receptor beta chains in this list originate from one sample, sequenced in a study of blood T cell repertoires in COVID-19. Method: immunoSEQ multiplex PCR; TCRdb's copy keeps in-frame clones and lacks some. The sample has about 92,000 clones, 60% to 85% seen once. The material sequenced was peripheral blood. These receptors were collected from a man between 45 and 60 years old who had recovered from COVID-19.

CDR3 in DNA: TGTGCCAGCAGCGCCCTACAGGGGGCAGGCTCCTACGAGCAGTACTTC. Its protein product is CASSALQGAGSYEQYF. The V gene is TRBV5-5, the J gene TRBJ2-7; 9 bases are a match to TRBD1. V trimming: 4 bases; J trimming: 0 bases; junction bases outside the gene matches: 8. Germline lookup yields CDR1 SGHKS and CDR2 YYEKEE (reference sequence). The CDR3 contains 16 residues.

The rearrangement uses TRBV24-1 and TRBJ2-5; D perhaps matches TRBD1 (6 bases). V was shortened by 2 bases and J by 2 bases, with 8 bases between the two germline ends. This CDR3 spans 14 amino acids. Germline assignment: CDR1 KGHDR and CDR2 SFDVKD. The CDR3 is CATSDSDRQETQYF. CDR3 sequence (DNA): TGTGCCACCAGTGATTCCGACAGGCAAGAGACCCAGTACTTC.

This clone was recorded only once. This chain's CDR3 is CASSQLRGSTEAFF. CDR3 nucleotides: TGTGCCAGCAGCCAACTCAGGGGAAGCACTGAAGCTTTCTTT. This chain connects TRBV16 to TRBJ1-1, with TRBD1 as a possible D gene (6 bases). The CDR3 loop spans 14 amino acids. Germline CDR1 is KGHSY and CDR2 is FQNENV. With 2 bases removed from V and 4 bases from J, the gap between germline ends came to 11 bases.

This clone was recorded at least ten times. The chain joins TRBV12-5 to TRBJ2-3, with 8 bases that match TRBD2. J lost 3 bases, V lost 5 bases, and 7 bases had no gene match. Germline V gene sequence: CDR1 LGHNT, CDR2 FRNRAP. The CDR3 has 15 residues. The CDR3 sequence: CASGTGLGFTDTQYF. For the CDR3, the DNA is TGTGCTAGTGGTACGGGACTAGGATTTACAGATACGCAGTATTTT.

The rearrangement uses TRBV3-1 (or the pseudogene TRBV3-2) and TRBJ2-7; D possibly corresponds to TRBD1 (5 bases). From germline, CDR1 is LGHDT and CDR2 YNNKEL (reference sequence). With 4 bases removed from V and 3 bases from J, the gap between germline ends came to 10 bases. This CDR3 has 13 amino acids. CDR3 region: CASSPRQNYEQYF. CDR3 sequence (DNA): TGTGCCAGCAGCCCCAGACAGAACTACGAGCAGTACTTC.

This clone showed up just a few times. This chain joins TRBV5-1 and TRBJ2-5; D unclear. The CDR3 length is 13 residues. V was trimmed by 1 base and J by 5 bases, leaving 9 bases between them. Germline loops: CDR1 SGHRS, CDR2 YFSETQ. Here the CDR3 reads CASSLRGWETQYF. As DNA, the CDR3 is TGCGCCAGCAGCTTGAGAGGATGGGAGACCCAGTACTTC.

The chain has TRBV27 and TRBJ1-2, with D unresolved. CDR1 MNHEY and CDR2 SMNVEV come from the germline V gene (reference sequence). CDR3 length equals 14 residues. V was clipped by 5 bases and J by 4 bases, with 14 bases between them. CDR3 sequence (DNA): TGTGCCAGCAGTGCTTGGGAGGGTTCCTATGGCTACACCTTC. Translation gives CASSAWEGSYGYTF.

V is TRBV15 and J is TRBJ2-1; D is undetermined. V lost 0 bases to trimming and J lost 11 bases, with 8 bases between them. CDR1 is LNHNV and CDR2 is YYDKDF in the germline V gene (reference sequence). This CDR3 spans 12 amino acids. The DNA for the CDR3 is TGTGCCACCAGCAGAGATATGAGTAAGCAGTTCTTC. Residues: CATSRDMSKQFF.

The chain recombines TRBV18 with TRBJ1-1; D unresolved. The CDR3 length is 15 residues. Germline V gene data show CDR1 as KGHSH and CDR2 as LQKENI. Trimming pared 5 bases from V and 0 bases from J, leaving 13 bases between. DNA of the CDR3: TGTGCCAGCTCAAATGGTAACAGTTTGAACACTGAAGCTTTCTTT. It yields the protein CASSNGNSLNTEAFF.

The rearrangement uses TRBV6-5 and TRBJ1-2; D gene uncertain. Trimming stripped 0 bases from V and 4 bases from J, with 6 bases between. CDR1 MNHEY and CDR2 SVGAGI come from the germline V gene. This CDR3 has 13 amino acids. CDR3 amino acids: CASSYSGSYGYTF. DNA for the CDR3: TGTGCCAGCAGTTACTCGGGGAGCTATGGCTACACCTTC.